The source of this T cell receptor (beta chain) is a study of shared clonotypes between healthy human individuals. Each subset's genomic DNA was split evenly across several immunoSEQ plates. Ten immunoSEQ deep assay plates were used to sequence the DNA of unsorted PBMCs. Sequencing was performed with immunoSEQ multiplex PCR; in TCRdb, only in-frame clones are kept and a portion is missing. The sample consists of about half a million clones, around 77% of them appearing once. Trimming took 0 bases from V and 2 from J, leaving 8 bases between them. Germline V gene sequence: CDR1 GTSNPN, CDR2 SVGIG (reference sequence). The CDR3 is made up of 14 amino acids.

This clonotype was sampled from a woman between 40 and 55 years old in good health. Some clones in this sample may be carry-over from other donors' samples. The V call is TRBV30, the J call TRBJ1-3; D is undetermined. Sequenced sample: PBMCs. CDR3 sequence reads: CAWSVRPPGNTIYF. The CDR3 DNA sequence: TGTGCCTGGAGTGTACGACCCCCTGGAAACACCATATATTTT.